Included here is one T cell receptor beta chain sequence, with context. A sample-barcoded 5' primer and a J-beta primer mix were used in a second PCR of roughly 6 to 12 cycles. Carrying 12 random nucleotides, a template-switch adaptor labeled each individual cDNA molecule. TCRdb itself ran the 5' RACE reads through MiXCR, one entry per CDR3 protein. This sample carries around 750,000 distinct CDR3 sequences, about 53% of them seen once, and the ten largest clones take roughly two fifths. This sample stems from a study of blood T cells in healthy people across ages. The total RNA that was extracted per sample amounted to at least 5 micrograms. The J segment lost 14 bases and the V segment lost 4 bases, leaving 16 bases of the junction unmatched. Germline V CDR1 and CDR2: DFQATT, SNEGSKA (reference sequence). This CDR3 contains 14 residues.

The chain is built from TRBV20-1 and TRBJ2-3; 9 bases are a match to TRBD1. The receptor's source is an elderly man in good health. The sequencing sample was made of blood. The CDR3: CSAKRQGERRYAYF. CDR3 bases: TGCAGTGCTAAAAGACAGGGGGAGCGCAGATACGCGTATTTT.